This T cell receptor (beta chain) originates from a study of memory CD8 T cells in hepatitis C reinfection. Time point denoted: pre-reinfection, 55 to 20 weeks before reinfection detection. The sorted cells went straight to TCR sequencing with no prior in vitro expansion. Data came from immunoSEQ multiplex PCR; TCRdb stores just in-frame clones and leaves some out. The data show approximately 50,000 clones, with about 90% seen just once and roughly 0.99% held by the top ten. The CDR3 is 14 amino acids. Germline CDR1 and CDR2: SGHVS and FNYEAQ. The ends were cut back, 0 bases at V and 6 bases at J, with 10 bases in the middle.

The specimen was naive CD8+ T cells sorted from blood. The chain combines TRBV7-6 with TRBJ2-3, with D maybe TRBD2 (7 bases). This TCR was sampled from a man between 18 and 29 years old with hepatitis C virus infection. CDR3 nucleotide sequence: TGTGCCAGCAGCTTAGCGGGAGGGGGGGATACGCAGTATTTT. Translated, it gives CASSLAGGGDTQYF.